The entry that follows covers one T cell receptor (beta chain) sequence. Its antigen is undetermined. Using immunoSEQ multiplex PCR, the repertoire was profiled, and TCRdb retains in-frame clones only, with some absent. The sample records around 91,000 clones, roughly 89% being singletons. Germline CDR1 and CDR2: ENHRY and SYGVKD. V lost 4 bases and J 5 bases, leaving 14 bases between the germline ends. There are 14 residues in the CDR3. Researchers took blood at baseline, on cycle 4 day 1, and on cycle 7 day 1. The data were taken from a study of OX40 agonist ivuxolimab in advanced cancers. Study overall: Males comprised 70% to 85% of the group, whose mean age was around 62 years (range 23 to 79).

Overall study results and limits: Expanded peripheral T-cell antigen specificity went undetermined. In general, CD8+ T cells held more expanded clones than CD4+ did, on average.

This specimen was CD4+ or CD8+ T cells sorted from blood, taken in a trial of the OX40 agonist ivuxolimab. This chain joins TRBV10-3 and TRBJ1-2; perhaps TRBD1 as D (6 bases). The receptor was isolated from an adult with an advanced solid tumor such as melanoma, head and neck, liver or kidney cancer. The CDR3 loop reads CAISAVRTEYGYTF. The CDR3 region has the DNA TGTGCCATCAGTGCTGTCAGGACAGAGTATGGCTACACCTTC.